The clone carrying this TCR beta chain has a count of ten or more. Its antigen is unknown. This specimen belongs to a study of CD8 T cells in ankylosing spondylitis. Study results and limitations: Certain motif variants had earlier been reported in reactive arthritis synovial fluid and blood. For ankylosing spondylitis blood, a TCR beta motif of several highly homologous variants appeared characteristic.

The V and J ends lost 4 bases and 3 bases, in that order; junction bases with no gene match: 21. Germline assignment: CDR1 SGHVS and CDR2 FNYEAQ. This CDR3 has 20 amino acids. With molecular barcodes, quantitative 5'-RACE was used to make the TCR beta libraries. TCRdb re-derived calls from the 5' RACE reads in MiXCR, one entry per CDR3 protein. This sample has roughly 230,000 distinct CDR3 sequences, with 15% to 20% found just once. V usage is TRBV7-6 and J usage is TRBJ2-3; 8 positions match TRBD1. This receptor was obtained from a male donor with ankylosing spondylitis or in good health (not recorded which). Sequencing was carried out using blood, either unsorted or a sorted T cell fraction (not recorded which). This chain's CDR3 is CASSSPSLPQDRAYTDTQYF. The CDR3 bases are TGTGCCAGCAGCTCCCCATCTCTCCCCCAGGACAGGGCCTATACAGATACGCAGTATTTT.